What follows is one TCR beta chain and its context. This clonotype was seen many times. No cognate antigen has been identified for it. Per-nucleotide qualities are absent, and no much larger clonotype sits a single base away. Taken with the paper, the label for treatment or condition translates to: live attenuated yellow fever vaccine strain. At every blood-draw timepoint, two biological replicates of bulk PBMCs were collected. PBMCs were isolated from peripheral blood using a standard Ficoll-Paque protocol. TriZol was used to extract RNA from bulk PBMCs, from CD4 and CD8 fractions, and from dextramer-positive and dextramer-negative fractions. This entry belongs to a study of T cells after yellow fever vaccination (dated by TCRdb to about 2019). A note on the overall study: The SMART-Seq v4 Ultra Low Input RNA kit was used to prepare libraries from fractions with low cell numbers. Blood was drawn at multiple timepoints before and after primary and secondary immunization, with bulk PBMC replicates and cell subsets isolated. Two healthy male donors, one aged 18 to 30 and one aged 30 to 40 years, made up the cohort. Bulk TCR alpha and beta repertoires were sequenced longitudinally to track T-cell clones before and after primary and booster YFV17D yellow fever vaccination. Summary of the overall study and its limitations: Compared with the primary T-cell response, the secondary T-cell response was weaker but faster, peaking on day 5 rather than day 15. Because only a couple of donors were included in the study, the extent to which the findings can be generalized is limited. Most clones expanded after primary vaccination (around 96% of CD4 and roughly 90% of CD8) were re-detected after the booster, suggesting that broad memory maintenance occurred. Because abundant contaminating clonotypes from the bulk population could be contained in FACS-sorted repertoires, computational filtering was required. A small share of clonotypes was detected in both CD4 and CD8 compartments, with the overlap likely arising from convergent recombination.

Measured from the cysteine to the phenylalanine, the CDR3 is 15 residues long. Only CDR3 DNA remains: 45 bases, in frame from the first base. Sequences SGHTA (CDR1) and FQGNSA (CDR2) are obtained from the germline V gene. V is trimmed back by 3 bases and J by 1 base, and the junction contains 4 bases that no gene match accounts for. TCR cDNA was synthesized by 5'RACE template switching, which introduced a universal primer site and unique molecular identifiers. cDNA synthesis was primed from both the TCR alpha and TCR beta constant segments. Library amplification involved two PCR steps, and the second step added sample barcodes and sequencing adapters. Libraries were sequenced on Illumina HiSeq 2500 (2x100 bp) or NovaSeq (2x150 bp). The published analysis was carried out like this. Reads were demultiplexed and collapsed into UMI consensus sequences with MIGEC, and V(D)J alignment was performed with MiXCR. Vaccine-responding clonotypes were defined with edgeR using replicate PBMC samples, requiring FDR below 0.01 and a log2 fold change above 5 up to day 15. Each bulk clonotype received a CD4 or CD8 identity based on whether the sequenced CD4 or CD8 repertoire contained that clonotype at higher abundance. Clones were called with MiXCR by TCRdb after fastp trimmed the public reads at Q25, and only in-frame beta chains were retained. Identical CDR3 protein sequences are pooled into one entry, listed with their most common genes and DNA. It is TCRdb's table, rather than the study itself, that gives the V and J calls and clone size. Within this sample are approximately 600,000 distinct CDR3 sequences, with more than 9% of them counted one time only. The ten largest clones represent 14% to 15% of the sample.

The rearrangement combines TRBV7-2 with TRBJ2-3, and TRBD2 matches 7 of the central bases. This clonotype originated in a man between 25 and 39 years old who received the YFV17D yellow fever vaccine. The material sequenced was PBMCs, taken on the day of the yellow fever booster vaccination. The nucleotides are TGTGCCAGCAGCTTCTCGGGGGGAGGCACAGATACGCAGTATTTT. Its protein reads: CASSFSGGGTDTQYF.